Shown below are 3 T cell receptor beta chains from a single sample sequenced in a study of PD-L1 blockade in urothelial cancer. Time point reported: pretreatment peripheral blood. Generated by immunoSEQ multiplex PCR, the TCRdb table keeps only in-frame clones and is missing some. The table records about 72,000 clones, about 90% of them present only once. Specimen: PBMCs, collected around atezolizumab (anti-PD-L1) treatment. The receptors were gathered from a man aged 55 to 70 with urothelial cancer.

The DNA of the CDR3 is TGTGCCAGCAGCCAAGTAACAGGGATGAACACTGAAGCTTTCTTT. Translating gives CASSQVTGMNTEAFF. This chain connects TRBV14 to TRBJ1-1, with D maybe TRBD1 (6 bases). Germline V CDR1 and CDR2: SGHDN, FVKESK. The V gene lost 1 base and the J gene lost 0 bases, with 9 bases spanning the gap. The CDR3 is 15 residues long.

This clone appeared once. The V gene is TRBV30, the J gene TRBJ1-2; D is possibly TRBD1 (5 bases). Trimming pared 4 bases from V and 1 base from J, leaving 7 bases between. Germline CDR1 GTSNPN, CDR2 SVGIG (reference sequence). CDR3 length equals 12 residues. CDR3 DNA sequence: TGTGCCTGGACGCAGGGTAACTATGGCTACACCTTC. It translates to CAWTQGNYGYTF.

J is TRBJ1-1 and V is TRBV7-9; no reliable D call. CDR1 and CDR2 (germline): SEHNR, FQNEAQ (reference sequence). The V gene lost 5 bases and the J gene lost 0 bases, with 10 bases spanning the gap. The CDR3 sequence is 14 residues long. The CDR3 loop reads CASSLSPVNTEAFF. The CDR3 DNA reads as TGTGCCAGCAGCCTCAGTCCCGTGAACACTGAAGCTTTCTTT.